The T cell receptor beta chain under discussion was sequenced for a study of blood T cell repertoires in COVID-19 (dated by TCRdb to the early 2020s). Notes on the research overall: Collaborator samples came from the United States, Italy and Spain and covered acute and convalescent phases of COVID-19. The material from the prospective study consisted of cDNA or gDNA derived from T cells, B-cell-depleted T cells, or PBMCs. Deeply sampled blood TCRbeta repertoires from subjects exposed to, actively infected with, or recovered from COVID-19 were included in the dataset. The repertoires were released in a freely available public database meant as a resource for research on the immune response to SARS-CoV-2. The samples were drawn from two sources: the first 160 participants of the ongoing ImmuneRACE study, and 1,000 to 1,500 subjects contributed by 6 global collaborators. The sample metadata nearly always contained a de-identified subject ID, COVID-19 status, age in years and sex. HLA class I and class II types, where available, came from metadata supplied by the sample provider rather than from assay-based typing. Beyond this particular receptor, the publication reports: The amount of clinical and demographic metadata varied by source and participant and was provided uncurated.

V is shortened by 2 bases, J by 4 bases, and the region joining them spans 9 bases. Per the germline V gene (reference sequence), PRHDT is the CDR1 and FYEKMQ is the CDR2. The CDR3 contains 14 residues, cysteine and phenylalanine counted. Of the read, only the CDR3 DNA is kept; its 42 bases are in frame from base 1. In the prospective study, participants were roughly 18 to 95 years old, resided in fewer than 25 geographic areas of the United States, and were enrolled through a virtual design. In the prospective study, cohorts were assigned on the basis of participant-reported clinical history obtained from a screening survey and a study questionnaire. A participant counted as exposed if, within 2 weeks of entering the study, that participant had been in contact with someone who had a PCR-confirmed or clinician-diagnosed COVID-19 case. Each participant in the prospective study had whole blood, serum and a nasopharyngeal or oropharyngeal swab collected by mobile phlebotomists. Over an approximately 2-month period, participants in the prospective study had the option of providing additional blood draws and questionnaires. Prospective study blood samples were shipped either frozen or at room temperature before DNA extraction.

The immunoSEQ Assay, a bias-controlled multiplex PCR, was used to amplify TCRbeta CDR3 regions from genomic DNA. In the source study's methods: Nucleated cell counts per sample were estimated from amplification of reference gene primers within the assay. Sequence reads were collapsed and filtered to measure the absolute abundance of every unique TCRbeta CDR3 rearrangement. For each sample, productive Simpson clonality was calculated by taking the square root of Simpson's diversity index across productive rearrangements. Sourced from immuneACCESS, this table was stored by TCRdb with only in-frame sequences that have V and J called. A share of the clones is absent; for the studies checked, an unresolved V gene accounts for under half, and the remainder has no known explanation. The V and J calls and the clone size are those of that table, but D and trimming were determined from the DNA. This sample has 250,000 or so clones in its table, and 70% to 90% of those were observed once. The ten largest account for approximately 6.6% of the sample.

A remark on this clone: Its antigen specificity is not known. No per-base quality is available; no much larger clone lies one base away.

This receptor was taken from a woman aged 45 to 65 who had been exposed to COVID-19. The sequencing sample was made of PBMCs or T cells enriched from blood (not recorded which). The sequence is built from TRBV13 and TRBJ1-3, with a tentative D gene TRBD1 over 6 matching bases. The DNA is as follows: TGTGCCAGCAGCTTAAGAGGGGGAGGAAACACCATATATTTT. Its protein is CASSLRGGGNTIYF.